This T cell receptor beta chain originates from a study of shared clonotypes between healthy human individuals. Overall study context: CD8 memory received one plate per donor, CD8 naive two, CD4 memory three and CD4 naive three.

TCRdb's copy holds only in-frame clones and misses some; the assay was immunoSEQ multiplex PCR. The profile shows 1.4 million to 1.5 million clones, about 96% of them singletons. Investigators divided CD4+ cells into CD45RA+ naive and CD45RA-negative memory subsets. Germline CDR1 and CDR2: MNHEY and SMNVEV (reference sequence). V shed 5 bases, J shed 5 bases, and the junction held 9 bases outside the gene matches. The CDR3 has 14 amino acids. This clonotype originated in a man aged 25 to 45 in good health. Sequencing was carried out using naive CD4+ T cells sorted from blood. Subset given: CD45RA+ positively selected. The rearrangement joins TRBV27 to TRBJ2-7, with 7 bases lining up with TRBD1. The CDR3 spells CASSPWDRKDEQYF. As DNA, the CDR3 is TGTGCCAGCAGTCCCTGGGACAGAAAGGACGAGCAGTACTTC.